This TCR beta chain was observed in a study of blood T cell repertoires in COVID-19 (dated by TCRdb to 2018 to 2020). With respect to the entire study: Collaborator samples came from the United States, Italy and Spain and covered acute and convalescent phases of COVID-19. The prospective study material was composed of cDNA or gDNA derived from T cells, B-cell-depleted T cells, or PBMCs. Subjects who had been exposed to COVID-19, were actively infected with it, or had recovered from it provided the deeply sampled blood TCRbeta repertoires that made up the dataset. A freely available public database, intended as a resource for researchers studying the immune response to SARS-CoV-2, is where the repertoires were released. The samples were drawn from two sources: the first 160 participants of the ongoing ImmuneRACE study, and 1,000 to 1,500 subjects contributed by 6 global collaborators. Nearly every sample came with metadata listing a de-identified subject ID, COVID-19 status, age in years and sex. Where available, HLA class I and class II types were obtained from metadata supplied by the sample provider rather than from assay-based typing.

Each collaborating institution followed its own protocols to collect whole blood in K2EDTA tubes. For TCRbeta analysis, collaborators shipped samples as frozen whole blood, isolated PBMCs, or DNA extracted from either of those sample types. TCRbeta CDR3 regions were amplified from genomic DNA by means of the immunoSEQ Assay, a bias-controlled multiplex PCR. For the original study's pipeline: The number of nucleated cells in each sample was estimated by amplification of reference gene primers within the assay. To quantify the absolute abundance of each unique TCRbeta CDR3 rearrangement, sequence reads were collapsed and filtered. For each sample, productive Simpson clonality was calculated as the square root of Simpson's diversity index over productive rearrangements. TCRdb's version of the immuneACCESS table is confined to in-frame rearrangements and falls short of the full clone set. An unresolved V gene accounts for under half of the shortfall where checked; the remainder is of unknown origin. From that table come the V and J calls and clone size; the DNA was used to work out D and trimming. For this sample the table gives 200,000 to 250,000 clones, of which approximately 83% were detected only once. The leading ten clones occupy 2% to 2.5% of the sample.

Beyond this particular receptor, the publication reports: The amount of clinical and demographic metadata varied by source and participant and was provided uncurated.

Details on this clone: Its recognized antigen is unknown. The input lacks base qualities; no much larger clone sits a single base away.

The germline V gene (reference sequence) yields LNHDA for CDR1 and SQIVND for CDR2. Clipping removes 3 bases from V and 6 bases from J, with 12 as the unmatched junction base count. From the cysteine up to the phenylalanine, the CDR3 has a length of 17 residues. Only CDR3 DNA remains: 51 bases, in frame from the first base. This TCR was sampled from a woman in her sixties or seventies with acute or convalescent COVID-19. Recombination linked TRBV19 to TRBJ2-2, with 8 middle bases fitting TRBD1. The sequenced sample was peripheral blood. This receptor has the CDR3 CASSILWQGAMSGELFF. The DNA sequence is given as TGTGCCAGTAGTATCCTTTGGCAGGGGGCTATGTCCGGGGAGCTGTTTTTT. The full variable domain, with segments outside the CDR3 supplied by the reference TRBV19 and TRBJ2-2 proteins, appears as DGGITQSPKYLFRKEGQNVTLSCEQNLNHDAMYWYRQDPGQGLRLIYYSQIVNDFQKGDIAEGYSVSREKKESFPLTVTSAQKNPTAFYLCASSILWQGAMSGELFFGEGSRLTVL.